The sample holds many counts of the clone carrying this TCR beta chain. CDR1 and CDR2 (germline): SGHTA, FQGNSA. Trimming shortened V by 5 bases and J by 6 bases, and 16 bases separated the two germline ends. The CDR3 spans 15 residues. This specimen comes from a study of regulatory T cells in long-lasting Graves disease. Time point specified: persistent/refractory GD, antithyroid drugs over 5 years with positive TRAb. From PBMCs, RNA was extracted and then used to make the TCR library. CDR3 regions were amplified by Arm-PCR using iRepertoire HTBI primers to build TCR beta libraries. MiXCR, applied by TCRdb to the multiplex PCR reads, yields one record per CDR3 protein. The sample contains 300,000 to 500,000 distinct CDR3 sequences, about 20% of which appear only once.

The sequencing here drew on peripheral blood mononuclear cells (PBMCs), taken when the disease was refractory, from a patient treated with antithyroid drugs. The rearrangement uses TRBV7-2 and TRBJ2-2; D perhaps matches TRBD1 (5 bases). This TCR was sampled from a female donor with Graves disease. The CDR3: CASSLRTLAPGELFF. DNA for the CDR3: TGTGCCAGCAGCCTCCGGACACTCGCCCCCGGGGAGCTGTTTTTT.